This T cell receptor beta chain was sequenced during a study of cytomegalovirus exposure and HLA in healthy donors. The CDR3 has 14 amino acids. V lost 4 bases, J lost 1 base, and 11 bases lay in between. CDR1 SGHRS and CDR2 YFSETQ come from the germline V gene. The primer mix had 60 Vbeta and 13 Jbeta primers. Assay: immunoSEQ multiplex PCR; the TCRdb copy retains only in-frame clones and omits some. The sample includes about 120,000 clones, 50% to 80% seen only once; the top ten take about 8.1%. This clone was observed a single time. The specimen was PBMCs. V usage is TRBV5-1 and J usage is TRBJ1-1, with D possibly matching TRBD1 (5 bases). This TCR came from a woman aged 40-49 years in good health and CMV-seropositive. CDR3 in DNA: TGCGCCAGCAGCCCGGCGGACACGAACACTGAAGCTTTCTTT. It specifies CASSPADTNTEAFF.